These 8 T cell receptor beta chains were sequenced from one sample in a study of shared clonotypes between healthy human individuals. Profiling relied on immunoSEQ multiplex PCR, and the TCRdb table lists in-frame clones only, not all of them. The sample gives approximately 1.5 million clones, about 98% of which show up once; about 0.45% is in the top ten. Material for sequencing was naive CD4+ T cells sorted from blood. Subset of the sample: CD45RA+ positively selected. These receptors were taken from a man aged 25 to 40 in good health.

The chain's CDR3 is CASRPLLDLWNNEQFF. The DNA for the CDR3 is TGTGCCAGCAGACCCCTGTTGGATTTGTGGAACAATGAGCAGTTCTTC. This chain uses TRBV27 with TRBJ2-1; D gene ambiguous. The ends were cut back, 6 bases at V and 5 bases at J, with 20 bases in the middle. The germline gives CDR1 MNHEY, CDR2 SMNVEV (reference sequence). The CDR3 extends over 16 amino acids.

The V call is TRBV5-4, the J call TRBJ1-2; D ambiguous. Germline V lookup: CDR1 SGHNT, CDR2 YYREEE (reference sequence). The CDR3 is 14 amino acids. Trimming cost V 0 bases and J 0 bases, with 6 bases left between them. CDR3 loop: CASSLDRPNYGYTF. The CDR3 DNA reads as TGTGCCAGCAGCTTGGACAGACCTAACTATGGCTACACCTTC.

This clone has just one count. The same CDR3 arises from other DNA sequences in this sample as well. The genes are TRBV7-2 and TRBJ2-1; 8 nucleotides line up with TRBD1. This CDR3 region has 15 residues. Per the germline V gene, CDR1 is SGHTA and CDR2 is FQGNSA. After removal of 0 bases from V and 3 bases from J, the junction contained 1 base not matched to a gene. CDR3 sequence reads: CASSLARGLYNEQFF. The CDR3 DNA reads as TGTGCCAGCAGCTTAGCCAGGGGGCTCTACAATGAGCAGTTCTTC.

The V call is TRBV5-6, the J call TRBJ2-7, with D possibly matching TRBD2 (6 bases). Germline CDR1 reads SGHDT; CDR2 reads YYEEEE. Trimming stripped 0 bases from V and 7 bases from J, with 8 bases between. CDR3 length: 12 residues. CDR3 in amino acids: CASSLAAGEQYF. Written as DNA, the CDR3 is TGTGCCAGCAGCTTGGCCGCGGGAGAGCAGTACTTC. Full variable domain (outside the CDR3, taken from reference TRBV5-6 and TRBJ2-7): DAGVTQSPTHLIKTRGQQVTLRCSPKSGHDTVSWYQQALGQGPQFIFQYYEEEERQRGNFPDRFSGHQFPNYSSELNVNALLLGDSALYLCASSLAAGEQYFGPGTRLTVT.

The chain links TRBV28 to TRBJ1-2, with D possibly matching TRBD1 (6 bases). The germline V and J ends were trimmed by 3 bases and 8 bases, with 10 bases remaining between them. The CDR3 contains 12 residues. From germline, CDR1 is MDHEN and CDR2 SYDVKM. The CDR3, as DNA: TGTGCCAGCAGTTTGGAAGGGGGAGGCTACACCTTC. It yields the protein CASSLEGGGYTF.

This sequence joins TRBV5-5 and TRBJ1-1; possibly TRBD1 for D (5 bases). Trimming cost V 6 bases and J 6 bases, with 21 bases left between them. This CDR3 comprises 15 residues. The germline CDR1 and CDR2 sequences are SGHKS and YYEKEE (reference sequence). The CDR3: CASTTGVPGGAEAFF. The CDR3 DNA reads TGTGCCAGCACCACTGGGGTTCCGGGAGGGGCTGAAGCTTTCTTT.

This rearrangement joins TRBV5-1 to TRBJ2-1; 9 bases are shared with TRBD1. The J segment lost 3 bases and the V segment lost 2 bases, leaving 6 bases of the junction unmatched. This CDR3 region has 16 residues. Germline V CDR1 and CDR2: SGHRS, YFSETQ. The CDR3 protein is CASSLIRDRVYNEQFF. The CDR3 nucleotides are TGCGCCAGCAGCTTAATCCGGGACAGGGTCTACAATGAGCAGTTCTTC.

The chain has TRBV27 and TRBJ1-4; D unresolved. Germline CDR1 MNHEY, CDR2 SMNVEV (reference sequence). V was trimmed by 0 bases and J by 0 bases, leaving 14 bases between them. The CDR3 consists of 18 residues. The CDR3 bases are TGTGCCAGCAGTTTATCGAAGGTTGCCGTTTCAACTAATGAAAAACTGTTTTTT. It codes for CASSLSKVAVSTNEKLFF.